This T cell receptor (beta chain) appears in the sequencing data of a study of blood T cell repertoires in COVID-19. The table came from immunoSEQ multiplex PCR; TCRdb's copy has only in-frame clones and leaves some out. Found here are some 250,000 clones, more than 65% of them singletons; the top ten hold roughly 7.9%. Trimming left V 5 bases short and J 4 bases short, with 17 bases between. CDR1 PRHDT and CDR2 FYEKMQ come from the germline V gene (reference sequence). CDR3 length: 15 amino acids. Material for sequencing was peripheral blood. The clonotype was recovered from a woman of 80 years or more with acute or convalescent COVID-19. This chain joins TRBV13 and TRBJ2-5; possibly TRBD1 for D (7 bases). Written as DNA, the CDR3 is TGTGCCAGCAGCGAGGGCGGGGCAGGGGGAGAGACCCAGTACTTC. Translation: CASSEGGAGGETQYF.